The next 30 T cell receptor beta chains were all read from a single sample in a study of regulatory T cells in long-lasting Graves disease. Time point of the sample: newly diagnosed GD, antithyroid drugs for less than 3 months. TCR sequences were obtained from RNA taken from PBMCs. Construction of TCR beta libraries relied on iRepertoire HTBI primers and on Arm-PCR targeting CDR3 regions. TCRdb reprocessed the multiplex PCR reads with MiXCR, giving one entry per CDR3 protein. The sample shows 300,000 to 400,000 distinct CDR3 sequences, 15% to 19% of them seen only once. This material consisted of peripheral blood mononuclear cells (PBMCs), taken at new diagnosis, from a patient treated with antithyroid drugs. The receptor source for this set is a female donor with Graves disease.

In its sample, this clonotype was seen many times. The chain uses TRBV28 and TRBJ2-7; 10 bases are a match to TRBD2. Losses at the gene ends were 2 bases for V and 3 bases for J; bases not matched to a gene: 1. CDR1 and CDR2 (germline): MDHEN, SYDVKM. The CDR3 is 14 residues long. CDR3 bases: TGTGCCAGCAGTTTAAGACTAGCGGGCTACGAGCAGTACTTC. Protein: CASSLRLAGYEQYF. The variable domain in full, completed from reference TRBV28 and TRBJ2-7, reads DVKVTQSSRYLVKRTGEKVFLECVQDMDHENMFWYRQDPGLGLRLIYFSYDVKMKEKGDIPEGYSVSREKKERFSLILESASTNQTSMYLCASSLRLAGYEQYFGPGTRLTVT.

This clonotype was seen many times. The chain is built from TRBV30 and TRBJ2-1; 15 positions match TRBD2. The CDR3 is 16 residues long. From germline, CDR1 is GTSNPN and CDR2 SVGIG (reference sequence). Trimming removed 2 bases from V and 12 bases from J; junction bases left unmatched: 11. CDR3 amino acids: CAWSLGTSGRSYWQFF. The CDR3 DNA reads TGTGCCTGGAGTTTGGGGACTAGCGGGAGGTCATACTGGCAGTTCTTC.

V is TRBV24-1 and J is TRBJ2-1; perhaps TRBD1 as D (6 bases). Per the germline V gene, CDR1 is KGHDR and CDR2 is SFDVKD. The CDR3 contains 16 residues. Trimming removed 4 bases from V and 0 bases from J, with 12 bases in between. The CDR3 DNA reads TGTGCCACCAGTGAAACCACAGGGAGCTCCTACAATGAGCAGTTCTTC. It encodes CATSETTGSSYNEQFF.

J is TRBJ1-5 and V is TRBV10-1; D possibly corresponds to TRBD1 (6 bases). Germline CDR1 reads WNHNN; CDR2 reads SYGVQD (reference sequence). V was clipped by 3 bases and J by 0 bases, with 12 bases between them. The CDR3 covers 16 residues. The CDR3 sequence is CASSDRGSYSNQPQHF. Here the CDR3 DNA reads TGCGCCAGCAGTGACAGGGGCTCTTATAGCAATCAGCCCCAGCATTTT.

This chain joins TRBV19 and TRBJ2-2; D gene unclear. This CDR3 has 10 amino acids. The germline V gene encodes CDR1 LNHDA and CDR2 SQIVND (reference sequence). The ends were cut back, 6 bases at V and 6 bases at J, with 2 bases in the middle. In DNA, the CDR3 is TGTGCCAGTAGGGCCGGGGAGCTGTTTTTT. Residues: CASRAGELFF.

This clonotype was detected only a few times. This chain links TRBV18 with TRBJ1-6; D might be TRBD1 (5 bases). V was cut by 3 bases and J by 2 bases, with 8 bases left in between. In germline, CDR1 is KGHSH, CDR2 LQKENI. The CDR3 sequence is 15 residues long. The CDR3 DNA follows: TGTGCCAGCTCACCCGCAGGGCCCTATAATTCACCCCTCCACTTT. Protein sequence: CASSPAGPYNSPLHF.

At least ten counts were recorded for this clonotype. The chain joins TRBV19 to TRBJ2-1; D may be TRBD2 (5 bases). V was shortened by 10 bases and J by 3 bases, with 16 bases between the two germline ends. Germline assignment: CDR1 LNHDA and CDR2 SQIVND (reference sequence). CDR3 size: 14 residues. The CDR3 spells CATRGGSYYNEQFF. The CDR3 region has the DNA TGTGCCACCAGAGGCGGGTCCTACTACAATGAGCAGTTCTTC. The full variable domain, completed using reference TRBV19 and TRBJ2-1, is DGGITQSPKYLFRKEGQNVTLSCEQNLNHDAMYWYRQDPGQGLRLIYYSQIVNDFQKGDIAEGYSVSREKKESFPLTVTSAQKNPTAFYLCATRGGSYYNEQFFGPGTRLTVL.

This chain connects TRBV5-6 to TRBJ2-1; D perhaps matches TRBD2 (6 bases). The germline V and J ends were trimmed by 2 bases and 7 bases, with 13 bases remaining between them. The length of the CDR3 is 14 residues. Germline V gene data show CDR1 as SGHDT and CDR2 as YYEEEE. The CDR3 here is CASSFIWEANEQFF. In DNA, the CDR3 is TGTGCCAGCAGCTTTATATGGGAGGCAAATGAGCAGTTCTTC.

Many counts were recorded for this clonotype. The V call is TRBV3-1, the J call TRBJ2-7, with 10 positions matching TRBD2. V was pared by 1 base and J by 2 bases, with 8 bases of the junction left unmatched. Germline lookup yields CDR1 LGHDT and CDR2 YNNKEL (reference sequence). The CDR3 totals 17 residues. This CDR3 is CASSQAGRAGGTYEQYF. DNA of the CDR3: TGTGCCAGCAGCCAAGCGGGCAGAGCGGGAGGGACCTACGAGCAGTACTTC.

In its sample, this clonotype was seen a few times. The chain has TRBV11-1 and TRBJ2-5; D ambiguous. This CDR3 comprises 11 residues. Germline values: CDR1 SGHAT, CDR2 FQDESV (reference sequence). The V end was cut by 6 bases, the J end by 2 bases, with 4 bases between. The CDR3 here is CASRVQETQYF. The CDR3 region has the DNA TGTGCCAGCAGGGTTCAAGAGACCCAGTACTTC.

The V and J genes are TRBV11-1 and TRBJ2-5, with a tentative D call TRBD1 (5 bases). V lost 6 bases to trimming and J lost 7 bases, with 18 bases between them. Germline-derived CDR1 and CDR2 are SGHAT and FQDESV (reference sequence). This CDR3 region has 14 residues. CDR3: CASSFRQGGRTQYF. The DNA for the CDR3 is TGTGCCAGCAGTTTCCGGCAGGGCGGCCGGACCCAGTACTTC. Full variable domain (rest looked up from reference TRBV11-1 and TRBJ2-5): EAEVAQSPRYKITEKSQAVAFWCDPISGHATLYWYRQILGQGPELLVQFQDESVVDDSQLPKDRFSAERLKGVDSTLKIQPAELGDSAMYLCASSFRQGGRTQYFGPGTRLLVL.

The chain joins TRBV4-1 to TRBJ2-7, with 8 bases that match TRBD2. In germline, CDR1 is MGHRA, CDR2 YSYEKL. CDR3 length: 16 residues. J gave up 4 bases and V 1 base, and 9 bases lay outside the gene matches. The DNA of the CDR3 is TGCGCCAGCAGCCAAGCACCCGGGACTAGGCTTTACGAGCAGTACTTC. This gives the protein CASSQAPGTRLYEQYF.

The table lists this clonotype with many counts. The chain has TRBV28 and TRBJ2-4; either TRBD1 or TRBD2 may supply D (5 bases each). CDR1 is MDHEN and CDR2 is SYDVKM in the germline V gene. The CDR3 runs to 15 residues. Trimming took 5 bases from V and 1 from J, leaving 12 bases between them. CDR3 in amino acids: CASSSRGEAKNIQYF. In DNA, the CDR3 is TGTGCCAGCAGTAGCCGAGGGGAGGCCAAAAACATTCAGTACTTC.

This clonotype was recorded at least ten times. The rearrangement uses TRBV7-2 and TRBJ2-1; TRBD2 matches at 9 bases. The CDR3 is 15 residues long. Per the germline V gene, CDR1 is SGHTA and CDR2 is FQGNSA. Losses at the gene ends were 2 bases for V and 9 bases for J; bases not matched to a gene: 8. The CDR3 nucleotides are TGTGCCAGCAGCTTATATGCGGGAGGGCCGGGTGAGCAGTTCTTC. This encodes CASSLYAGGPGEQFF.

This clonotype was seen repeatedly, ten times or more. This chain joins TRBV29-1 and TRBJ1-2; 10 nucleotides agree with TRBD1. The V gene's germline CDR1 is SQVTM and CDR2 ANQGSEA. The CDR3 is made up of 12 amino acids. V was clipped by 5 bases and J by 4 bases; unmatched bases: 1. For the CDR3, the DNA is TGCAGCGTTCGGGACAGGGGCTATGGCTACACCTTC. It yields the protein CSVRDRGYGYTF.

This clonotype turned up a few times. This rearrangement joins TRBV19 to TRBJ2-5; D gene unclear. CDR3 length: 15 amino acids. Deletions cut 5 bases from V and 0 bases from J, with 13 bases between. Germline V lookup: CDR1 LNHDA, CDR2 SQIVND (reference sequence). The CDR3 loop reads CASSPGRKYQETQYF. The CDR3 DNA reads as TGTGCCAGTAGTCCTGGACGGAAGTACCAAGAGACCCAGTACTTC.

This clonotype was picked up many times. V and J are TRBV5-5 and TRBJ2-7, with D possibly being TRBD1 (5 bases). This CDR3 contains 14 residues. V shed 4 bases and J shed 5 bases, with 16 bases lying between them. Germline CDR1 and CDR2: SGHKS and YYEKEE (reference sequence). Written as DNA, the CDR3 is TGTGCCAGCAGCGCCTTAGGGGCGTTAGACGAGCAGTACTTC. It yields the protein CASSALGALDEQYF.

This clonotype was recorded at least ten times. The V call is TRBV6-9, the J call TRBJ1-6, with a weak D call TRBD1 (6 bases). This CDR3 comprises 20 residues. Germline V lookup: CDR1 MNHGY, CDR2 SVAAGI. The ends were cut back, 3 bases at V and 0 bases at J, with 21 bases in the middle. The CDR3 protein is CASSYDRGRGPSSYNSPLHF. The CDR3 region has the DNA TGTGCCAGCAGTTACGATCGCGGCAGGGGCCCCAGCTCCTATAATTCACCCCTCCACTTT.

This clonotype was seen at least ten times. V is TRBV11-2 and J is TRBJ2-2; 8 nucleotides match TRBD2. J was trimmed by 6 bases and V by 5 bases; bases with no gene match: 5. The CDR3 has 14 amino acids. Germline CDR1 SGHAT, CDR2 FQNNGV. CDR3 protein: CASSRSGGPGELFF. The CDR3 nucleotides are TGTGCCAGCAGCCGATCGGGAGGGCCCGGGGAGCTGTTTTTT.

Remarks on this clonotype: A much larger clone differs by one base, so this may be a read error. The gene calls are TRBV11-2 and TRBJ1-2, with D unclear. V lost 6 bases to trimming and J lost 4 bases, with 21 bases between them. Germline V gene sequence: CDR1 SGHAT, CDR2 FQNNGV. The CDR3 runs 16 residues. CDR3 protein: CASRAREARWVYGYTF. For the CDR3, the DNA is TGTGCCAGCAGGGCCCGGGAGGCGCGGTGGGTCTATGGCTACACCTTC.

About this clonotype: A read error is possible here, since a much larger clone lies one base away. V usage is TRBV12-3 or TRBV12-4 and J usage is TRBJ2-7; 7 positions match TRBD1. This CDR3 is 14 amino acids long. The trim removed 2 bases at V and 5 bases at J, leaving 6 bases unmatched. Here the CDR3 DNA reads TGTGCCAGCAGTTTATTAGGCAGGGGGAACGAGCAGTACTTC. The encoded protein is CASSLLGRGNEQYF.

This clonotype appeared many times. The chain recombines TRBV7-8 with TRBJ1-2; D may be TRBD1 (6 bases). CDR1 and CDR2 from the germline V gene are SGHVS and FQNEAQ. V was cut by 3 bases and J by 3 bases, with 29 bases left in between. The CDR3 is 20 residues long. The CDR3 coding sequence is TGTGCCAGCAGCTTCGTCAATACCCGCCAGGGGCGACGGGGTGACTATGGCTACACCTTC. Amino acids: CASSFVNTRQGRRGDYGYTF.

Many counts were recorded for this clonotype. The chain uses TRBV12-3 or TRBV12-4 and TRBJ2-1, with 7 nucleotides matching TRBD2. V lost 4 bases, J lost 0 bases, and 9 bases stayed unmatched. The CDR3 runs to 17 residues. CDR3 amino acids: CASSSLLARISYNEQFF. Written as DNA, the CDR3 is TGTGCCAGCAGTTCATTACTAGCGAGGATCTCCTACAATGAGCAGTTCTTC.

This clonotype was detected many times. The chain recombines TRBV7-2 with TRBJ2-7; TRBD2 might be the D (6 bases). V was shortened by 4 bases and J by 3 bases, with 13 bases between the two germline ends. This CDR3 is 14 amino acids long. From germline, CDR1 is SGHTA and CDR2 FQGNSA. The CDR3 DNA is TGTGCCAGCAGCTACTATTCGACTAGCTACGAGCAGTACTTC. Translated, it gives CASSYYSTSYEQYF. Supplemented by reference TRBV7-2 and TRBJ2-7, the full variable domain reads GAGVSQSPSNKVTEKGKDVELRCDPISGHTALYWYRQSLGQGLEFLIYFQGNSAPDKSGLPSDRFSAERTGGSVSTLTIQRTQQEDSAVYLCASSYYSTSYEQYFGPGTRLTVT.

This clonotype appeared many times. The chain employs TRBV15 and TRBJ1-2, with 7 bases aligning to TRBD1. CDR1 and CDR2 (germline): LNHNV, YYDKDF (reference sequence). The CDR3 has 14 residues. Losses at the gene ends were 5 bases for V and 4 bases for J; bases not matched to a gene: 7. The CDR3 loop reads CATSHDRASYGYTF. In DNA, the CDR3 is TGTGCCACCAGCCATGACAGGGCTTCCTATGGCTACACCTTC.

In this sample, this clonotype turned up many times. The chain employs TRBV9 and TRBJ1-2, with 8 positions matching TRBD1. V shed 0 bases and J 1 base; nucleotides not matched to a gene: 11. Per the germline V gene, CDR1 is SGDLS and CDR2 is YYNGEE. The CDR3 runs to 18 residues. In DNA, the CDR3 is TGTGCCAGCAGCGTAGATCCGGACAGGGTCCTTAATAACTATGGCTACACCTTC. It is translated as CASSVDPDRVLNNYGYTF. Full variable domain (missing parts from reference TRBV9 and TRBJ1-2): DSGVTQTPKHLITATGQRVTLRCSPRSGDLSVYWYQQSLDQGLQFLIQYYNGEERAKGNILERFSAQQFPDLHSELNLSSLELGDSALYFCASSVDPDRVLNNYGYTFGSGTRLTVV.

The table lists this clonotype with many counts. This CDR3 is CASSLAGFQPQHF. Here the CDR3 DNA reads TGTGCCAGCAGCCTTGCGGGATTTCAGCCCCAGCATTTT. V usage is TRBV5-6 and J usage is TRBJ1-5, with unresolved D. The germline V gene has CDR1 SGHDT and CDR2 YYEEEE. This CDR3 comprises 13 residues. Between the trimmed V and J ends, which lost 4 bases and 6 bases, there was a span of 11 bases. Complete variable domain (other parts from reference TRBV5-6 and TRBJ1-5): DAGVTQSPTHLIKTRGQQVTLRCSPKSGHDTVSWYQQALGQGPQFIFQYYEEEERQRGNFPDRFSGHQFPNYSSELNVNALLLGDSALYLCASSLAGFQPQHFGDGTRLSIL.

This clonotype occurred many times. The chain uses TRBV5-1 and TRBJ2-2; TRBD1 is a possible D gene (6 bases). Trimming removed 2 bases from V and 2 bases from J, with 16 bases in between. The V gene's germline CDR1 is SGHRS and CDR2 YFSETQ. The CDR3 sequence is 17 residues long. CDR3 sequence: CASSFLARTDNTGELFF. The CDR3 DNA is TGCGCCAGCAGCTTTCTTGCCCGGACAGATAACACCGGGGAGCTGTTTTTT.

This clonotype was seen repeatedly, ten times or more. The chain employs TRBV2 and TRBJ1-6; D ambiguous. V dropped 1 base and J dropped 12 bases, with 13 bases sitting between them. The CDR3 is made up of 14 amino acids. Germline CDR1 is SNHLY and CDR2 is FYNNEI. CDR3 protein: CASSEVNSGLPLHF. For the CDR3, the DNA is TGTGCCAGCAGTGAAGTAAACTCGGGCCTACCCCTCCACTTT.

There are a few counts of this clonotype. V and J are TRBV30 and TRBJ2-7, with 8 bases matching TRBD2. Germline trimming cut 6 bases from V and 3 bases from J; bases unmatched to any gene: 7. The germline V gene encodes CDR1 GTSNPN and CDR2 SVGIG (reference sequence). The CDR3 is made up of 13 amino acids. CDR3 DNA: TGTGCCTGCGGTTCCGGGACTAGCTACGAGCAGTACTTC. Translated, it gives CACGSGTSYEQYF.